The 22 T cell receptor beta chains in this list originate from one sample, sequenced in a study of beta chain features in type 1 diabetes. Overall study findings and caveats: A moderate, significant TCRB CDR3 shortening appeared in type 1 diabetes across four CD4+ subsets.

No antigen has been identified for these receptors. Since all of the isolated RNA was reverse transcribed, expressed TCRB transcripts were what got sequenced. Assay: immunoSEQ multiplex PCR; the TCRdb copy retains only in-frame clones and omits some. The profile shows 300,000 to 450,000 clones, over 9% of them singletons. Material for sequencing was central memory CD4+ T cells from blood. These TCRs come from a man between 25 and 39 years old with type 1 diabetes.

A single count supports this clone. The chain combines TRBV11-2 with TRBJ2-2; tentative D call: TRBD2 (5 bases). This CDR3 is built from 18 residues. The germline V gene has CDR1 SGHAT and CDR2 FQNNGV. Trimming took off 1 base at V and 1 base at J, with 16 bases between the two ends. This chain's CDR3 is CASSLGPSRGGNTGELFF. The CDR3 DNA reads TGTGCCAGCAGCTTAGGTCCGTCTCGAGGAGGGAACACCGGGGAGCTGTTTTTT.

The chain recombines TRBV6-1 with TRBJ2-2; D may correspond to TRBD1 or TRBD2 (5 bases each). The CDR3 consists of 13 residues. Trimming removed 6 bases from V and 8 bases from J, with 13 bases in between. From germline, CDR1 is MNHNS and CDR2 SASEGT. The CDR3 reads CASRRGASGELFF. Here the CDR3 DNA reads TGTGCCAGCAGGCGAGGGGCCTCGGGGGAGCTGTTTTTT.

The J gene is TRBJ2-1, the V gene TRBV30; D uncertain. V shed 3 bases and J shed 8 bases, with 29 bases lying between them. CDR3 size: 18 residues. In germline, CDR1 is GTSNPN, CDR2 SVGIG (reference sequence). This chain's CDR3 is CAWSGPLRLLVGLHEQFF. The DNA for the CDR3 is TGTGCCTGGAGCGGACCCTTGCGACTGTTGGTTGGGTTGCATGAGCAGTTCTTC.

Notes on this clone: A much larger clone sits a single nucleotide away, making a read error possible. This chain connects TRBV6-5 to TRBJ1-1; D unclear. In germline, CDR1 is MNHEY, CDR2 SVGAGI. The length of the CDR3 is 11 residues. Trimming left V 5 bases short and J 3 bases short, with 4 bases between. The CDR3 DNA reads as TGTGCCAGCAGTGGATACACTGAAGCTTTCTTT. This codes for CASSGYTEAFF.

The chain employs TRBV7-2 and TRBJ2-5; D gene uncertain. Between the trimmed V and J ends, which lost 4 bases and 4 bases, there was a span of 16 bases. Germline V gene sequence: CDR1 SGHTA, CDR2 FQGNSA. The CDR3 is 15 amino acids. The CDR3 sequence is CASSWARLAAETQYF. The DNA of the CDR3 is TGTGCCAGCAGCTGGGCCCGATTGGCCGCAGAGACCCAGTACTTC.

This clone came up a few times. This rearrangement joins TRBV6-5 to TRBJ1-1; D is possibly TRBD1 (5 bases). The V end lost 5 bases, the J end lost 8 bases, and 9 bases lay between the germline ends. Germline values: CDR1 MNHEY, CDR2 SVGAGI. There are 11 residues in the CDR3. The DNA of the CDR3 is TGTGCCAGCAGTGCAAACAGGGAAGCTTTCTTT. Its translation is CASSANREAFF.

The V and J genes are TRBV2 and TRBJ2-2; TRBD1 matches at 10 bases. V was pared by 6 bases and J by 3 bases, with 1 base of the junction left unmatched. Germline V CDR1 and CDR2: SNHLY, FYNNEI. This CDR3 is 14 amino acids long. This chain's CDR3 is CASRGTGDTGELFF. Here the CDR3 DNA reads TGTGCCAGCAGGGGGACAGGGGACACCGGGGAGCTGTTTTTT.

A few counts support this clone. CDR3 DNA: TGCAGCGCTACTACAGGGGGACCCTCTGGGGCCAACGTCCTGACTTTC. This translates into CSATTGGPSGANVLTF. V usage is TRBV29-1 and J usage is TRBJ2-6, with 8 bases fitting TRBD1. The germline CDR1 and CDR2 sequences are SQVTM and ANQGSEA. This CDR3 has 16 amino acids. The ends lost 7 bases at V and 0 bases at J; junction bases unmatched: 8.

The sample holds a few counts of this clone. Different DNA sequences within this sample yield the same CDR3. This sequence joins TRBV4-3 and TRBJ1-5; no clear D. In germline, CDR1 is LGHNA, CDR2 YSLEER. V was pared by 0 bases and J by 0 bases, with 6 bases between. This CDR3 spans 15 amino acids. CDR3 loop: CASSQEPYSNQPQHF. As DNA, the CDR3 is TGCGCCAGCAGCCAAGAACCGTATAGCAATCAGCCCCAGCATTTT.

This clone appeared many times. The chain joins TRBV18 to TRBJ2-1; D is uncertain. CDR3 size: 14 residues. Trimming pared 3 bases from V and 5 bases from J, leaving 11 bases between. Germline assignment: CDR1 KGHSH and CDR2 LQKENI. The CDR3 protein is CASSPSTQDNEQFF. The CDR3 nucleotides are TGTGCCAGCTCACCCTCCACGCAGGACAATGAGCAGTTCTTC.

J is TRBJ2-7 and V is TRBV5-1; D is ambiguous. This CDR3 is built from 14 residues. With 0 bases removed from V and 2 bases from J, the gap between germline ends came to 9 bases. Germline V lookup: CDR1 SGHRS, CDR2 YFSETQ. CDR3 in DNA: TGCGCCAGCAGCTTGGCTGGGGTCACCTACGAGCAGTACTTC. Protein product: CASSLAGVTYEQYF.

The sample holds a few counts of this clone. The V and J genes are TRBV6-5 and TRBJ2-5, with 8 bases that match TRBD1. The CDR3 totals 13 residues. V shed 6 bases, J shed 2 bases, and the junction held 2 bases outside the gene matches. Germline CDR1 and CDR2: MNHEY and SVGAGI. DNA of the CDR3: TGTGCCAGCAGAAACAGGGGGCAAGAGACCCAGTACTTC. Residues: CASRNRGQETQYF.

In this sample, this clone turned up a few times. Since a much larger clone is just one base distant, this may be a read error. The rearrangement uses TRBV7-2 and TRBJ2-7, with 13 bases fitting TRBD2. The CDR3 is 15 amino acids. J gave up 3 bases and V 6 bases, and 5 bases lay outside the gene matches. Germline lookup yields CDR1 SGHTA and CDR2 FQGNSA. The CDR3 sequence: CASSRGLAGVYEQYF. For the CDR3, the DNA is TGTGCCAGCAGTCGAGGACTAGCGGGAGTCTACGAGCAGTACTTC.

Only a few counts were recorded for this clone. V and J are TRBV7-2 and TRBJ2-3; D gene ambiguous. Germline V gene data show CDR1 as SGHTA and CDR2 as FQGNSA. The CDR3 loop spans 14 amino acids. Deletions cut 3 bases from V and 2 bases from J, with 9 bases between. CDR3 in amino acids: CASSFGGLTDTQYF. The CDR3 nucleotides are TGTGCCAGCAGCTTTGGCGGCCTCACAGATACGCAGTATTTT.

This clone was counted ten times or more. This rearrangement joins TRBV7-2 to TRBJ2-5, with D hard to call. CDR1 is SGHTA, CDR2 FQGNSA, per germline. The CDR3 has 14 amino acids. V lost 5 bases, J lost 1 base, and 11 bases lay in between. The CDR3 DNA reads as TGTGCCAGCAGCCTACAGTGGGGCCAAGAGACCCAGTACTTC. Its translation is CASSLQWGQETQYF.

The V call is TRBV5-4, the J call TRBJ2-5, with TRBD2 as a possible D gene (5 bases). This CDR3 has 16 residues. Trimming removed 4 bases from V and 1 base from J, with 17 bases in between. CDR1 is SGHNT, CDR2 YYREEE, per germline (reference sequence). The CDR3 sequence is CASSAGREGFQETQYF. In DNA form, the CDR3 reads TGTGCCAGCAGCGCCGGAAGAGAGGGCTTCCAAGAGACCCAGTACTTC.

The rearrangement joins TRBV7-3 to TRBJ2-2, with a possible D match to TRBD2 (5 bases). The germline CDR1 and CDR2 sequences are SGHTA and FQGTGA. The CDR3 length is 14 residues. The V gene lost 4 bases and the J gene lost 4 bases, with 10 bases spanning the gap. In DNA, the CDR3 is TGTGCCAGCAGCTGGGCGGCGGGCACCGGGGAGCTGTTTTTT. It codes for CASSWAAGTGELFF.

This clone was recorded a few times. The chain links TRBV7-6 to TRBJ2-1; 13 bases match TRBD2. The J segment lost 0 bases and the V segment lost 5 bases, leaving 4 bases of the junction unmatched. This CDR3 is built from 17 residues. Germline CDR1 and CDR2: SGHVS and FNYEAQ. CDR3 region: CASSPRTSGSSYNEQFF. Written as DNA, the CDR3 is TGTGCCAGCAGCCCTCGGACTAGCGGGAGCTCCTACAATGAGCAGTTCTTC.

This clone was seen a handful of times. J is TRBJ1-1 and V is TRBV6-5; 7 nucleotides match TRBD1. The CDR3 spans 14 residues. V dropped 2 bases and J dropped 5; count of bases not matched to a gene: 5. Germline-derived CDR1 and CDR2 are MNHEY and SVGAGI. The CDR3 region has the DNA TGTGCCAGCAGTTACCGAAGGGGGCTGACTGAAGCTTTCTTT. It specifies CASSYRRGLTEAFF.

This clone was picked up a small number of times. V gene TRBV27 combines with J gene TRBJ2-6; TRBD1 agrees at 8 bases. From germline, CDR1 is MNHEY and CDR2 SMNVEV (reference sequence). The CDR3 consists of 16 residues. J was trimmed by 2 bases and V by 5 bases; bases with no gene match: 5. The CDR3 DNA sequence: TGTGCCAGCAGTGCGATACAGGGGGCTGGGGCCAACGTCCTGACTTTC. Translation gives CASSAIQGAGANVLTF. The complete variable domain, with remaining parts taken from reference TRBV27 and TRBJ2-6, reads EAQVTQNPRYLITVTGKKLTVTCSQNMNHEYMSWYRQDPGLGLRQIYYSMNVEVTDKGDVPEGYKVSRKEKRNFPLILESPSPNQTSLYFCASSAIQGAGANVLTFGAGSRLTVL.

This clone was seen only a few times. The chain has TRBV9 and TRBJ2-7; 7 bases map to TRBD1. The CDR3 totals 14 residues. Germline loops: CDR1 SGDLS, CDR2 YYNGEE. The V gene end was trimmed by 2 bases and the J gene end by 0 bases; junction bases not matched to a gene: 2. Here the CDR3 reads CASSVRDSSYEQYF. CDR3 nucleotides: TGTGCCAGCAGCGTGAGGGACAGCTCCTACGAGCAGTACTTC.

The CDR3 here is CASSYGSRSYEQYF. DNA for the CDR3: TGTGCCAGCAGTTACGGGTCCCGCTCCTACGAGCAGTACTTC. The V call is TRBV6-5, the J call TRBJ2-7; no reliable D call. V was trimmed by 2 bases and J by 0 bases, leaving 8 bases between them. In germline, CDR1 is MNHEY, CDR2 SVGAGI. CDR3 length: 14 amino acids.